This T cell receptor (beta chain) appears in the sequencing data of a study of blood T cell repertoires in COVID-19. Study as a whole: From T cells, B-cell-depleted T cells, or PBMCs came the material, which was cDNA or gDNA.

V lost 3 bases to trimming and J lost 0 bases; unmatched junction nucleotides: 5. The CDR3 has 15 amino acids. Germline V gene sequence: CDR1 SGHNT, CDR2 YYREEE (reference sequence). Original processing notes: Amplified reference gene primers provided the basis for estimating nucleated cell counts. TCRdb's copy holds only in-frame clones and misses some; the assay was immunoSEQ multiplex PCR. Clonal size and the V and J genes are those of that table, whereas D and trimming came from the DNA. The sample yields about 55,000 clones, 87% seen once. Seattle patient enrollment occurred during active infection, with longitudinal follow-up thereafter.

Sequenced sample: peripheral blood. The chain combines TRBV5-4 with TRBJ2-7; 8 positions agree with TRBD2. The source is a man aged 35-49 years with COVID-19, enrolled during active disease. The CDR3 nucleotides are TGTGCCAGCAGCTCAGGACTAGCTGGCTCCTACGAGCAGTACTTC. Its translation: CASSSGLAGSYEQYF.